This T cell receptor (beta chain) is from a study of cytomegalovirus exposure and HLA in healthy donors. V lost 2 bases and J lost 2, with 19 bases in between. In germline, CDR1 is SEHNR, CDR2 FQNEAQ (reference sequence). The length of the CDR3 is 17 residues. A remark on this clone: Its specificity is not known.

Study observations and caveats: A later analysis linked about 17,000 TCR beta sequences to HLA alleles at 0.05 false discovery rate. Relative to the roughly 690-donor mean, N-insertions were reportedly fewer in an Asian-associated ancestry cluster in a later analysis. Some V segments could not be told apart, so they were left out, TRBV6-2 and TRBV6-3 among them. In vitro checks showed that three CMV-associated chains really do target CMV antigens.

PCR employed 60 Vbeta and 13 Jbeta primers. This table comes from immunoSEQ multiplex PCR, and its TCRdb copy is limited to in-frame clones, with some not included. The table has approximately 200,000 clones, over 75% seen once. The TCR sequence derives from a girl aged 2 to 10 in good health and CMV-seronegative. The gene calls are TRBV7-9 and TRBJ2-7; D is possibly TRBD1 (6 bases). What was sequenced was PBMCs. CDR3 nucleotide sequence: TGTGCCAGCAGCTTAAGCCTATCAGGGGAGTACGCCTACGAGCAGTACTTC. It encodes CASSLSLSGEYAYEQYF. Filled out from reference TRBV7-9 and TRBJ2-7, the complete variable domain reads DTGVSQNPRHKITKRGQNVTFRCDPISEHNRLYWYRQTLGQGPEFLTYFQNEAQLEKSRLLSDRFSAERPKGSFSTLEIQRTEQGDSAMYLCASSLSLSGEYAYEQYFGPGTRLTVT.